Shown below are 3 T cell receptor beta chains from a single sample sequenced in a study of T cell repertoires in cytomegalovirus infection (dated by TCRdb to between 2019 and 2020). The sequencer was an Illumina HiSeq 1500. TCRdb reanalyzed the raw reads on its own, using fastp at Q25 for trimming and MiXCR for clone calling, and kept in-frame beta chains. Rows matching on CDR3 protein sequence are summarized as one entry with the most common DNA and genes. The sample contains fewer than 400,000 distinct CDR3 sequences, roughly 18% of them found a single time. The ten most abundant clones make up approximately 10% of the sample. Material for sequencing was PBMCs. The source of these receptors is a human donor in good health (CMV status not recorded). Some clones in this sample may be carry-over from other donors' samples.

The table lists this clonotype with many counts. In DNA form, the CDR3 reads TGTGCCAGCAGCTTAAACCGGATCACTGATCAGCCCCAGCATTTT. It encodes CASSLNRITDQPQHF. The chain links TRBV7-2 to TRBJ1-5; D is ambiguous. CDR1 and CDR2 from the germline V gene are SGHTA and FQGNSA. The germline V and J ends were trimmed by 2 bases and 5 bases, with 13 bases remaining between them. There are 15 residues in the CDR3.

The V gene is TRBV29-1, the J gene TRBJ2-4, with D possibly matching TRBD2 (5 bases). CDR1 and CDR2 from the germline V gene are SQVTM and ANQGSEA. The CDR3 is made up of 11 amino acids. Trimming took 6 bases from V and 7 from J, leaving 10 bases between them. CDR3 bases: TGCAGCGTGAGGACTGCTAACATTCAGTACTTC. The encoded protein is CSVRTANIQYF. Full variable domain (remainder filled in from reference TRBV29-1 and TRBJ2-4): SAVISQKPSRDICQRGTSLTIQCQVDSQVTMMFWYRQQPGQSLTLIATANQGSEATYESGFVIDKFPISRPNLTFSTLTVSNMSPEDSSIYLCSVRTANIQYFGAGTRLSVL.

The table lists this clonotype with many counts. CDR3 region: CASSHPSGKNTGELFF. In DNA form, the CDR3 reads TGTGCCAGCAGCCACCCTAGCGGCAAAAACACCGGGGAGCTGTTTTTT. The rearrangement uses TRBV7-9 and TRBJ2-2, with 7 nucleotides matching TRBD2. Trimming cost V 5 bases and J 2 bases; bases outside gene matches: 8. Germline lookup yields CDR1 SEHNR and CDR2 FQNEAQ (reference sequence). This CDR3 comprises 16 residues.